The 12 T cell receptor beta chains presented below share a single source sample, sequenced in a study of T-cell memory formation after mild COVID-19. TCRdb used MiXCR to reprocess the 5' RACE reads, holding one entry per CDR3 protein. In the table there are a few hundred thousand distinct CDR3 sequences, roughly 17% of which are singletons. The sequenced sample consisted of PBMCs or a T cell subset sorted from them (not recorded which). The source of these receptors is a man between 18 and 35 years old who had mild COVID-19 (a few samples of this study predate the infection). Cell type and time point are not known.

The chain uses TRBV4-1 and TRBJ2-7, with TRBD1 matching 7 bases. This CDR3 is 15 amino acids long. Germline lookup yields CDR1 MGHRA and CDR2 YSYEKL. Trimming cost V 4 bases and J 2 bases; bases outside gene matches: 8. The CDR3 here is CASSLLTGKAYEQYF. CDR3 nucleotides: TGCGCCAGCAGCCTATTGACAGGGAAGGCCTACGAGCAGTACTTC.

The chain carries TRBV14 and TRBJ1-2; 7 bases match TRBD1. The CDR3 runs 14 residues. Germline loops: CDR1 SGHDN, CDR2 FVKESK. V dropped 1 base and J dropped 5; count of bases not matched to a gene: 4. CDR3 DNA sequence: TGTGCCAGCAGCCAAGCCGCGACAGGGTATGGCTACACCTTC. It is translated as CASSQAATGYGYTF.

This chain connects TRBV7-6 to TRBJ2-7; no clear D. The CDR3 covers 14 residues. V lost 3 bases, J lost 0 bases, and 9 bases lay in between. Germline V lookup: CDR1 SGHVS, CDR2 FNYEAQ. The CDR3 sequence: CASSFDGSSYEQYF. The CDR3 DNA follows: TGTGCCAGCAGCTTTGACGGCAGCTCCTACGAGCAGTACTTC.

This chain links TRBV20-1 with TRBJ2-7; 9 nucleotides line up with TRBD1. Germline V gene lookup returns CDR1 DFQATT and CDR2 SNEGSKA (reference sequence). V shed 3 bases, J shed 1 base, and the junction held 4 bases outside the gene matches. The CDR3 totals 14 residues. The CDR3 loop is CSASETGGSYEQYF. CDR3 in DNA: TGCAGTGCTAGCGAGACAGGGGGTTCCTACGAGCAGTACTTC.

This clonotype showed up just a few times. The gene calls are TRBV25-1 and TRBJ2-7; D ambiguous. The CDR3 runs to 15 residues. Germline CDR1 is MGHDK and CDR2 is SYGVNS. Trimming took 4 bases from V and 6 from J, leaving 19 bases between them. In DNA form, the CDR3 reads TGTGCCAGCAGTGTCACCCGTAGCTATGATAGCGAGCAGTACTTC. It codes for CASSVTRSYDSEQYF.

The CDR3 region is CASSVADYNEQFF. CDR3 bases: TGCGCCAGCAGTGTGGCAGACTACAATGAGCAGTTCTTC. The chain uses TRBV5-1 and TRBJ2-1; no definite D call. Germline CDR1 and CDR2: SGHRS and YFSETQ. The CDR3 runs to 13 residues. V was trimmed by 5 bases and J by 3 bases, leaving 9 bases between them.

This clonotype has just a few counts. V is TRBV5-1 and J is TRBJ1-1, with D tentatively TRBD1 (6 bases). Germline-derived CDR1 and CDR2 are SGHRS and YFSETQ. V was cut by 3 bases and J by 0 bases, with 18 bases left in between. There are 17 residues in the CDR3. CDR3 loop: CASSSPVGARMNTEAFF. The CDR3 DNA sequence: TGCGCCAGCAGCTCTCCGGTGGGGGCGCGGATGAACACTGAAGCTTTCTTT.

This clonotype was counted a few times. V gene TRBV6-2 or TRBV6-3 combines with J gene TRBJ2-1; TRBD2 agrees at 8 bases. Germline V gene lookup returns CDR1 MNHEY and CDR2 SVGEGT. The CDR3 extends over 15 amino acids. The trim removed 2 bases at V and 4 bases at J, leaving 4 bases unmatched. This CDR3 reads CASSYRGGPYNEQFF. For the CDR3, the DNA is TGTGCCAGCAGTTACCGGGGGGGCCCATACAATGAGCAGTTCTTC.

This clonotype came up many times. The chain couples TRBV4-1 to TRBJ2-1, with TRBD2 matching 7 bases. Trimming cost V 3 bases and J 14 bases; bases outside gene matches: 4. There are 11 residues in the CDR3. Per germline, CDR1 MGHRA and CDR2 YSYEKL. In DNA form, the CDR3 reads TGCGCCAGCAGCCATGGGGGGGTCGAGTTCTTC. This encodes CASSHGGVEFF.

This clonotype was found a few times. The V gene is TRBV29-1, the J gene TRBJ2-5; the D is unclear. The V gene's germline CDR1 is SQVTM and CDR2 ANQGSEA. The CDR3 extends over 12 amino acids. The V gene lost 4 bases and the J gene lost 5 bases, with 11 bases spanning the gap. CDR3: CSVGFGLETQYF. The CDR3 coding sequence is TGCAGCGTTGGTTTTGGTCTGGAGACCCAGTACTTC.

At least ten counts were recorded for this clonotype. The V call is TRBV6-6, the J call TRBJ1-5; no clear D gene. From germline, CDR1 is MNHNY and CDR2 SVGAGI (reference sequence). V was clipped by 2 bases and J by 7 bases, with 6 bases between them. The CDR3 length is 12 residues. The CDR3, as DNA: TGTGCCAGCAGTTACACGTCGCAGCCCCAGCATTTT. As protein: CASSYTSQPQHF.

There are a few counts of this clonotype. The chain has TRBV5-4 and TRBJ2-5; possibly TRBD1 or TRBD2 for D (5 bases each). The germline V gene encodes CDR1 SGHNT and CDR2 YYREEE (reference sequence). The CDR3 totals 14 residues. Trimming cost V 1 base and J 4 bases, with 11 bases left between them. The CDR3 DNA follows: TGTGCCAGCAGCTTGCCGGGGCTGGGAGAGACCCAGTACTTC. Protein: CASSLPGLGETQYF. Combining the CDR3 with reference TRBV5-4 and TRBJ2-5 gives the whole variable domain ETGVTQSPTHLIKTRGQQVTLRCSSQSGHNTVSWYQQALGQGPQFIFQYYREEENGRGNFPPRFSGLQFPNYSSELNVNALELDDSALYLCASSLPGLGETQYFGPGTRLLVL.